A single sample is the source of the 24 T cell receptor beta chains below, sequenced in a study of control samples from healthy donors and cancer patients. The table came from immunoSEQ multiplex PCR; TCRdb's copy has only in-frame clones and leaves some out. The sample consists of about 160,000 clones, 90% to 95% of them appearing once. Sequences were obtained from blood. The receptors derive from a woman aged 40-49 years in good health.

The chain carries TRBV7-2 and TRBJ1-1; possible D gene TRBD1, 5 bases. The CDR3 sequence is 18 residues long. Germline lookup yields CDR1 SGHTA and CDR2 FQGNSA. The germline V and J ends were trimmed by 5 bases and 4 bases, with 26 bases remaining between them. The CDR3 sequence: CASSKPYGAQVLITEAFF. Here the CDR3 DNA reads TGTGCCAGCAGCAAACCTTACGGGGCGCAAGTACTGATCACTGAAGCTTTCTTT.

This clone has more than one count but fewer than ten. The chain carries TRBV19 and TRBJ1-5, with 8 positions matching TRBD1. Germline V CDR1 and CDR2: LNHDA, SQIVND (reference sequence). This CDR3 is 17 amino acids long. With V trimmed by 5 bases and J by 0 bases, 9 bases remained unmatched. The CDR3 is CASSHLQGALSNQPQHF. The CDR3 coding sequence is TGTGCCAGTAGTCACCTCCAGGGGGCGCTTAGCAATCAGCCCCAGCATTTT.

The V and J genes are TRBV6-5 and TRBJ1-6; tentative D call: TRBD1 (5 bases). Germline-derived CDR1 and CDR2 are MNHEY and SVGAGI. The CDR3 has 13 amino acids. The V gene lost 1 base and the J gene lost 12 bases, with 10 bases spanning the gap. CDR3 DNA: TGTGCCAGCAGTTACTTCCTACAGGAACCCCTCCACTTT. It translates to CASSYFLQEPLHF.

This sequence joins TRBV12-5 and TRBJ1-1, with D maybe TRBD1 (5 bases). Trimming left V 3 bases short and J 4 bases short, with 15 bases between. The CDR3 has 15 amino acids. Germline V CDR1 and CDR2: LGHNT, FRNRAP. CDR3 sequence: CASGLPSGPGTEAFF. The CDR3 nucleotides are TGTGCTAGTGGTTTACCTTCGGGGCCGGGCACTGAAGCTTTCTTT.

The CDR3 DNA is TGTGCCACAAGCCGGGACAGGAGCTACAATGAGCAGTTCTTC. The encoded protein is CATSRDRSYNEQFF. V usage is TRBV10-3 and J usage is TRBJ2-1, with TRBD1 matching 8 bases. CDR1 and CDR2 from the germline V gene are ENHRY and SYGVKD. The CDR3 sequence is 14 residues long. The trim removed 10 bases at V and 3 bases at J, leaving 8 bases unmatched.

J is TRBJ2-7 and V is TRBV9; D gene uncertain. V lost 0 bases and J 3 bases, leaving 13 bases between the germline ends. Germline V gives CDR1 SGDLS, CDR2 YYNGEE. This CDR3 is built from 15 residues. The CDR3 reads CASSVDVADGYEQYF. CDR3 DNA sequence: TGTGCCAGCAGCGTAGATGTAGCCGACGGCTACGAGCAGTACTTC.

The rearrangement uses TRBV5-1 and TRBJ1-2; TRBD1 is a possible D gene (6 bases). CDR1 is SGHRS and CDR2 is YFSETQ in the germline V gene. The V end was cut by 6 bases, the J end by 8 bases, with 17 bases between. CDR3 length equals 13 residues. CDR3: CASTYRVSDGYTF. CDR3 nucleotides: TGCGCCAGCACGTACAGGGTTTCGGACGGCTACACCTTC. The full variable domain, rest sourced from reference TRBV5-1 and TRBJ1-2, is KAGVTQTPRYLIKTRGQQVTLSCSPISGHRSVSWYQQTPGQGLQFLFEYFSETQRNKGNFPGRFSGRQFSNSRSEMNVSTLELGDSALYLCASTYRVSDGYTFGSGTRLTVV.

This clone was counted once. The chain uses TRBV6-5 and TRBJ1-4, with 8 positions matching TRBD1. This CDR3 spans 14 amino acids. Trimming cost V 5 bases and J 8 bases; bases outside gene matches: 7. Germline-derived CDR1 and CDR2 are MNHEY and SVGAGI. CDR3 nucleotide sequence: TGTGCCAGCAGTCCCCGGACAGGGCGAGAAAAACTGTTTTTT. Amino acid sequence: CASSPRTGREKLFF.

CDR3 protein: CATRSRDAKSPLHF. The CDR3, as DNA: TGTGCCACCAGGAGCCGGGACGCTAAATCACCCCTCCACTTT. The chain couples TRBV15 to TRBJ1-6; tentatively, D is TRBD1 (5 bases). The CDR3 has 14 amino acids. The germline V gene has CDR1 LNHNV and CDR2 YYDKDF (reference sequence). Trimming left V 6 bases short and J 10 bases short, with 16 bases between.

J is TRBJ1-2 and V is TRBV7-6; possible D gene TRBD1, 6 bases. Germline values: CDR1 SGHVS, CDR2 FNYEAQ. The length of the CDR3 is 12 residues. Trimming cost V 0 bases and J 14 bases, with 13 bases left between them. The CDR3 region is CASSLAGTSLTF. The CDR3 coding sequence is TGTGCCAGCAGCTTAGCCGGGACATCCCTTACCTTC.

The chain employs TRBV4-1 and TRBJ2-7; TRBD1 is a possible D gene (6 bases). Germline V gene sequence: CDR1 MGHRA, CDR2 YSYEKL. This CDR3 has 14 residues. Trimming pared 3 bases from V and 2 bases from J, leaving 11 bases between. The CDR3 protein is CASSQATGTYEQYF. CDR3 DNA: TGCGCCAGCAGCCAGGCGACAGGTACCTACGAGCAGTACTTC.

V usage is TRBV6-5 and J usage is TRBJ2-1, with D possibly being TRBD1 (6 bases). V was clipped by 8 bases and J by 4 bases, with 9 bases between them. Germline V gene sequence: CDR1 MNHEY, CDR2 SVGAGI. This CDR3 has 12 residues. The CDR3 is CASWDIYNEQFF. CDR3 DNA: TGTGCCAGCTGGGACATTTACAATGAGCAGTTCTTC.

The CDR3 region is CASSSQTGGDFHGYTF. CDR3 in DNA: TGTGCCAGCAGCAGTCAGACAGGGGGCGACTTTCATGGCTACACCTTC. The chain has TRBV9 and TRBJ1-2; 10 nucleotides match TRBD1. Unmatched junction bases numbered 12, after V lost 4 bases and J lost 6 bases. Germline values: CDR1 SGDLS, CDR2 YYNGEE. CDR3 length: 16 amino acids.

V usage is TRBV7-9 and J usage is TRBJ1-2; tentative D call: TRBD1 (5 bases). This CDR3 has 12 residues. Per germline, CDR1 SEHNR and CDR2 FQNEAQ (reference sequence). V lost 3 bases and J lost 4, with 6 bases in between. The CDR3, as DNA: TGTGCCAGCAGCTTTAGGGGCTATGGCTACACCTTC. Translating it yields CASSFRGYGYTF.

The chain combines TRBV7-9 with TRBJ2-1; D is possibly TRBD2 (5 bases). Germline V gene data show CDR1 as SEHNR and CDR2 as FQNEAQ (reference sequence). Trimming removed 4 bases at V and 2 bases at J, with 15 bases between. This CDR3 contains 16 residues. CDR3 sequence: CASSSNSGRAYNEQFF. CDR3 nucleotides: TGTGCCAGCAGCTCAAACTCGGGAAGGGCCTACAATGAGCAGTTCTTC.

The rearrangement links TRBV7-2 to TRBJ2-1, with D perhaps matching TRBD2 (6 bases). Germline V gene sequence: CDR1 SGHTA, CDR2 FQGNSA. This CDR3 contains 12 residues. Trimming pared 7 bases from V and 8 bases from J, leaving 12 bases between. In nucleotides, the CDR3 is TGTGCCAGCAAAGTGGGAGGCGATGAGCAGTTCTTC. Residues: CASKVGGDEQFF.

This clone was detected once. The same CDR3 can be traced to other DNA sequences in this sample. The gene calls are TRBV6-4 and TRBJ2-7; D call uncertain. Trimming removed 2 bases at V and 3 bases at J, with 2 bases between. The CDR3 consists of 11 residues. Per the germline V gene, CDR1 is MRHNA and CDR2 is SNTAGT. The CDR3 DNA sequence: TGTGCCAGCAGTGACGGCTACGAGCAGTACTTC. As protein: CASSDGYEQYF.

The chain is built from TRBV3-1 (or the pseudogene TRBV3-2) and TRBJ1-5; 7 positions match TRBD1. The germline CDR1 and CDR2 sequences are LGHDT and YNNKEL (reference sequence). V lost 4 bases and J lost 0; bases outside the gene matches: 3. The CDR3 has 15 amino acids. The CDR3 loop reads CASSLQGYSNQPQHF. The CDR3 DNA follows: TGTGCCAGCAGCCTACAGGGGTATAGCAATCAGCCCCAGCATTTT.

The V call is TRBV7-9, the J call TRBJ2-4; D remains unclear. Germline loops: CDR1 SEHNR, CDR2 FQNEAQ (reference sequence). V was shortened by 1 base and J by 0 bases, with 10 bases between the two germline ends. The CDR3 extends over 16 amino acids. The DNA of the CDR3 is TGTGCCAGCAGCTTAGGTGTAGGGCTAGCCAAAAACATTCAGTACTTC. Translation: CASSLGVGLAKNIQYF.

The chain uses TRBV10-3 and TRBJ2-6; D perhaps matches TRBD1 (5 bases). This CDR3 is 16 amino acids long. Germline V CDR1 and CDR2: ENHRY, SYGVKD. Trimming stripped 5 bases from V and 1 base from J, with 12 bases between. This CDR3 is CAISPPRGSGANVLTF. The CDR3 DNA sequence: TGTGCCATCAGTCCACCTAGGGGTTCTGGGGCCAACGTCCTGACTTTC.

The DNA of the CDR3 is TGCGCCAGCAGCCAAGAAGCAGGGTTCTCTGGAAACACCATATATTTT. Its protein is CASSQEAGFSGNTIYF. The V and J genes are TRBV4-3 and TRBJ1-3, with D possibly matching TRBD1 (5 bases). The CDR3 runs 16 residues. Germline V gene lookup returns CDR1 LGHNA and CDR2 YSLEER. The germline V and J ends were trimmed by 0 bases and 0 bases, with 9 bases remaining between them.

The genes are TRBV7-2 and TRBJ1-2; D ambiguous. CDR1 and CDR2 from the germline V gene are SGHTA and FQGNSA. The CDR3 totals 14 residues. Trimming removed 8 bases at V and 1 base at J, with 14 bases between. The CDR3 is CASSREGLNYGYTF. CDR3 nucleotide sequence: TGTGCCAGCTCCCGTGAAGGACTTAACTATGGCTACACCTTC.

The chain has TRBV5-6 and TRBJ1-1; TRBD1 might be the D (5 bases). The CDR3 runs to 13 residues. V lost 3 bases and J 11 bases, leaving 17 bases between the germline ends. Germline values: CDR1 SGHDT, CDR2 YYEEEE. In DNA, the CDR3 is TGTGCCAGCAGCTCAGACAGCTTCCTTATTGCTTTCTTT. This gives the protein CASSSDSFLIAFF.

V is TRBV18 and J is TRBJ1-4, with 9 bases that match TRBD1. Germline V CDR1 and CDR2: KGHSH, LQKENI. CDR3 size: 15 residues. Trimming at V came to 3 bases and at J to 5 bases, leaving 4 bases not matched to a gene. The CDR3 loop reads CASSPRGTGNEKLFF. CDR3 bases: TGTGCCAGCTCACCGCGGGGGACAGGGAATGAAAAACTGTTTTTT. The complete variable domain, with remaining parts taken from reference TRBV18 and TRBJ1-4, reads NAGVMQNPRHLVRRRGQEARLRCSPMKGHSHVYWYRQLPEEGLKFMVYLQKENIIDESGMPKERFSAEFPKEGPSILRIQQVVRGDSAAYFCASSPRGTGNEKLFFGSGTQLSVL.